The clone carrying this TCR beta chain was seen many times. Its antigen is still unknown. This sample is part of a study of neurological immune-mediated disorders. TCRdb ran MiXCR on the 5' RACE reads and lists one entry per CDR3 protein. The sample holds around 60,000 distinct CDR3 sequences; more than 3% are singletons and the top ten take roughly 6.6%. Germline assignment: CDR1 SEHNR and CDR2 FQNEAQ (reference sequence). Unmatched junction bases numbered 13, after V lost 5 bases and J lost 10 bases. The CDR3 consists of 16 residues. Broader study findings: The repertoires of 18 of 34 multiple sclerosis patients were placed by phylogenetic grouping in a single related-CDR3 cluster, which may be a signature. HTLV-1-associated myelopathy led in TCR clonal expansion, while multiple sclerosis ranked lowest, below healthy controls. The multiple sclerosis repertoire cluster was not associated with any clinical or MRI feature, with the authors stating that larger cohorts are needed.

Sequenced material: PBMCs. J is TRBJ2-1 and V is TRBV7-9; 11 nucleotides line up with TRBD2. This TCR derives from a woman aged 55 to 70 with multiple sclerosis. CDR3 in amino acids: CASSPSNSGRAREQFF. The CDR3 DNA is TGTGCCAGCAGCCCCTCAAATAGCGGGAGGGCCCGAGAGCAGTTCTTC.